This TCR beta chain appears in the sequencing data of a study of shared clonotypes between healthy human individuals. Study information: CD8 memory received one plate per donor, CD8 naive two, CD4 memory three and CD4 naive three.

V lost 6 bases and J 4 bases, leaving 9 bases between the germline ends. CDR1 and CDR2 (germline): DFQATT, SNEGSKA (reference sequence). The CDR3 contains 11 residues. Generated by immunoSEQ multiplex PCR, the TCRdb table keeps only in-frame clones and is missing some. The table includes roughly 1 million clones, approximately 80% detected once. This chain links TRBV20-1 with TRBJ1-1; the D is unclear. The sequenced sample consisted of memory CD4+ T cells from PBMCs. Specified subset: CD45RA-negative fraction. The sequence came from a man aged 18 to 30 in good health. Some clones in this sample may be carry-over from other donors' samples. The DNA of the CDR3 is TGCAGTGCGAAATTTATCACTGAAGCTTTCTTT. Translating gives CSAKFITEAFF.